This T cell receptor (beta chain) was retrieved from a study of cytomegalovirus exposure and HLA in healthy donors (TCRdb year 2017). In the study overall: An earlier analysis of roughly 570 of the donors reported about 280 Gb of sequence data and 117 million unique TCR beta sequences obtained from approximately 180 million T cells. Around 320 gigabases of sequencing data and tens of millions of unique TCR sequences were included in an early release covering 550 to 800 HLA-typed donors. Among the roughly 400 genotyped donors, around 81% belonged to the genetic ancestry cluster associated with self-reported Caucasian donors. The study aimed to test whether cataloging public T cell receptors could reveal signatures of past pathogen exposure. The study used immunosequencing to profile the T cell repertoires of some 600 subjects and linked those repertoires to cytomegalovirus serostatus. Along with the roughly 670-subject first cohort, a separate validation cohort of over 90 different subjects was used. The study combined high-throughput TCR immunosequencing, statistical association of individual TCRs with disease status, and machine learning to predict cytomegalovirus infection status. To study patterns of TCR occurrence, a later analysis re-analyzed previously published TCR beta repertoires from more than 550 donors and added high-resolution HLA genotyping. Rather than using new phenotypic data, the later analysis identified candidate immune exposures from TCR beta sequences and from how often those sequences occurred across donors. To decide whether each TCR beta V gene segment behaved as functional or pseudogenic, an earlier analysis of some 600 of the donors relied on high-throughput TCR beta sequencing. Donor age, sex, ethnicity and CMV serostatus were collected together with the repertoire data. Genome-wide SNP genotypes for about 65% of the roughly 700 donors were used in a later genetic analysis, which treated that subset as a discovery cohort. All discovery cohort repertoires had been generated on a single sequencing platform. HLA typing covered class I and class II loci at four-digit resolution. Typing coverage differed by locus: A, B, C, DRB1 and DQB1 were typed in about 629-640 donors, DQA1 in 500 to 550, DPA1 in 600 to 610, and DPB1 in 450 to 490. Roughly 5 DR-DQ haplotypes were treated as single units for association and clustering because of strong linkage in the cohort. On average, roughly 250,000 unique TCR beta nucleotide sequences were sequenced per donor among a few hundred genotyped donors of the cohort, with around 19% of those sequences being non-productive. Overall study outcomes, separate from this receptor: V-gene and J-gene trimming of TCR beta chains was associated with a missense DCLRE1C variant in a later genetic analysis, and the association was replicated in an independent cohort. Presence/absence analyses assumed roughly uniform sequencing depth across donors, an assumption that may not hold. About 17 rarely observed V segments, including chromosome 9 orphons, were excluded from the earlier analysis of just under 600 of the donors because counts were too low. A later analysis found that TCR association rates varied across HLA loci, with DRB1 alleles showing the most associated TCRs and HLA-C alleles the fewest. According to a later analysis, most CMV-associated TCR beta chains appeared to be HLA-restricted, and the HLA associations seemed to be driven largely by CMV exposure. Compared with the roughly 600-donor mean, donors in an Asian-associated ancestry cluster had fewer N-insertions in productive TCRs, according to a later genetic analysis. The sequencing pipeline was judged likely to have produced a cluster of highly shared sequence variants as a technical artifact. While some public TCRs were present in many individuals, most TCR sequences turned up only very rarely across donors. In vitro tests confirmed that a few of the cytomegalovirus-associated TCR beta chains recognize cytomegalovirus antigens. The cohort was sequenced for TCR beta chains only, and without alpha or paired-chain data the features that could be detected were limited. Assigning TCR associations to individual alleles was difficult when HLA alleles, especially DR and DQ, strongly co-occurred. Broadly in line with IMGT annotations, most TCR beta V segments showed up in productive rearrangements about 87% or about 30% of the time in an earlier analysis of 450 to 600 of the donors. The authors suggested that the approach could potentially be extended to other disease states and immunological phenotypes. In a later analysis, HLA-associated TCR beta chains were found to be more clonally expanded and to have lower generation probabilities than equally common non-associated chains. The classifier was reported to diagnose cytomegalovirus status with high specificity and sensitivity in both the original cohort and the validation cohort. Because HLA typing was unavailable for some donors at each locus, only the typed subset was used in association tests. A further reported finding was that TCR beta sequences accurately predicted the HLA-A and HLA-B alleles for most subjects in the first cohort. At a false discovery rate of 0.05, a later analysis linked some 18,000 TCR beta sequences to specific HLA alleles. In the study, about 150 TCR beta chains were listed as associated with cytomegalovirus. For the cohort, immune exposure information was limited to CMV serostatus. A later analysis reported that several top co-occurrence clusters appeared linked to parvovirus B19, influenza, CMV and Epstein-Barr virus. Correlated functional status among segregating V segments might reflect linkage disequilibrium, but an unknown experimental factor could not be ruled out.

As to this clone: Its antigen has not been determined. Base quality data are lacking; no much larger clone is found one base away.

The library was built by means of the immunoSEQ multiplex PCR assay. For the multiplex PCR, a mixture combining 60 forward primers for TCR Vbeta segments and 13 reverse primers for TCR Jbeta segments was used. A multiplex PCR assay on genomic DNA amplified the CDR3 region of rearranged TCR beta genes. The amplified TCR beta libraries were sequenced on the Illumina HiSeq System as 87-base-pair reads. Under the source paper's analysis protocol: In a later analysis, 80 million or so unique TCR beta chains were counted across the 500 to 700 repertoires, and around 10 million of these chains were shared by at least two donors. Raw reads were error-corrected and collapsed into unique sequences by a nearest-neighbor algorithm in which closely related sequences were merged to remove PCR and sequencing errors. V, D and J gene segments were assigned by aligning CDR3 sequences to IMGT reference sequences. For a sequence to be retained, a match of at least six nucleotides was required to both a V gene segment and a J gene segment. Rearrangements were called productive when the CDR3 lacked stop codons and stayed in frame with V and J; all others were non-productive. Following IMGT convention, CDR3 was defined as the stretch from the second conserved V-encoded cysteine to the conserved J-encoded phenylalanine. In an earlier analysis of more than 550 of the donors, sequences lacking an unambiguous match to a single V gene segment were excluded. An earlier analysis of over 450 of the donors classified V segments as functional when productive rearrangements were above 56.7% and as segregating when the standard deviation between donors was above 5%. A statistical classification framework was built to diagnose cytomegalovirus status from the catalog of TCR beta chain sequences. In a later analysis, V and J genes were assigned by comparing TCR nucleotide sequences against IMGT/GENE-DB human TR gene sequences. The TCRdist pipeline was used in a later analysis to assign CDR3 sequences and most-parsimonious VDJ recombination scenarios. In a later analysis, each TCR beta chain was defined by its CDR3 amino acid sequence together with its V-gene family, and reads lacking a unique V-gene family were excluded. To address suspected cross-contamination and a sequencing artifact, a later analysis removed around 600 highly shared, low-generation-probability nucleotide sequences. A later analysis calculated a clonal expansion index for each public chain from normalized within-repertoire ranks of inferred template counts. Generation probabilities in a later analysis came from a VDJ recombination model fitted to out-of-frame rearrangements, and those results were checked against IGoR. A later analysis scored TCR-TCR, TCR-HLA and TCR-CMV co-occurrence with hypergeometric tests, applying a repertoire-size bias correction to TCR pairs. A later analysis estimated false discovery rates by permuting HLA or CMV assignments 20 times. In a later analysis, co-occurring TCRs were grouped using DBSCAN, with TCRdist sequence similarity added in when clustering inside HLA-allele-positive subsets. For co-occurrence clustering, repertoires with fewer than 30,000 or more than 120,000 public chains were excluded, along with roughly 5 repertoires with anomalous nucleotide sharing. TCRdb stores this immuneACCESS table with in-frame sequences only. Part of the clones is absent; in the studies checked, under half of the shortfall reflects unresolved V genes, and no reason is known for the rest. The V and J calls and clone size come from that table; D and trimming were worked out from the DNA. Within this sample are fewer than 200,000 clones, with approximately 79% of them counted one time only. The ten largest account for around 0.89% of the sample.

The cohort consisted of 600 or so healthy bone marrow donors. Cohort members were all nominally healthy when sampled, although unrecorded immune exposures were likely present. The donor tested CMV seropositive, placing the donor among the approximately 290 seropositive members of the cohort. Every donor gave a peripheral blood sample, and the peripheral blood mononuclear cells from that sample were used for TCR beta sequencing. The Qiagen DNeasy Blood Extraction Kit was used to extract genomic DNA from the blood cell samples. Sequencing input: PBMCs. This sequence was found in a woman aged 50 to 60 in good health and CMV-seropositive.

For the CDR3, the sequence is CASSLSGRVSDTQYF. The DNA is TGCGCCAGCAGTCTTAGCGGGAGGGTATCAGATACGCAGTATTTT. The V and J segments used are TRBV4-1 and TRBJ2-3; TRBD2 agrees with 11 junctional bases. Compared with germline, V lacks 6 bases and J lacks 4 bases; bases without a gene match: 6. The cysteine opens and the phenylalanine closes a CDR3 of 15 amino acids. Here the CDR3 DNA is all that survives: 45 bases in frame from base 1. The germline V gene specifies MGHRA as CDR1 and YSYEKL as CDR2.